The 14 T cell receptor beta chains reported below all come from one sample, sequenced in a study of blood T cell repertoires in COVID-19. This table comes from immunoSEQ multiplex PCR, and its TCRdb copy is limited to in-frame clones, with some not included. The sample has 300,000 to 400,000 clones; 85% to 90% are singletons. Sequencing was carried out using peripheral blood. The receptors originated from a woman in her twenties or thirties with COVID-19, enrolled during active disease.

This chain connects TRBV5-6 to TRBJ1-1; 7 bases agree with TRBD1. Per the germline V gene, CDR1 is SGHDT and CDR2 is YYEEEE. The CDR3 extends over 15 amino acids. J lost 1 base, V lost 0 bases, and 3 bases had no gene match. This CDR3 is CASSLDGTANTEAFF. Here the CDR3 DNA reads TGTGCCAGCAGCTTGGATGGGACAGCGAACACTGAAGCTTTCTTT.

This clone was counted at least ten times. The chain uses TRBV19 and TRBJ1-2, with no clear D. Looked up from germline, CDR1 is LNHDA and CDR2 is SQIVND (reference sequence). The CDR3 has 18 amino acids. V lost 6 bases and J 0 bases, leaving 23 bases between the germline ends. In DNA, the CDR3 is TGTGCCAGTAGAAGTAGGCAGAGGCTCCACTGGACTAACTATGGCTACACCTTC. It is translated as CASRSRQRLHWTNYGYTF.

This rearrangement joins TRBV28 to TRBJ1-4, with TRBD1 identical over 7 bases. The V gene's germline CDR1 is MDHEN and CDR2 SYDVKM. The CDR3 runs 13 residues. The ends lost 8 bases at V and 8 bases at J; junction bases unmatched: 8. This chain's CDR3 is CASGTGVEEKLFF. CDR3 nucleotide sequence: TGTGCCAGCGGTACAGGGGTGGAGGAAAAACTGTTTTTT.

The table lists this clone with a few counts. CDR3 in DNA: TGCGCCAGCAGCTCCATGACTAGAGGGGCAGATACGCAGTATTTT. Amino acids: CASSSMTRGADTQYF. The chain combines TRBV5-1 with TRBJ2-3; D possibly corresponds to TRBD2 (6 bases). The CDR3 covers 15 residues. The V gene lost 3 bases and the J gene lost 4 bases, with 15 bases spanning the gap. Germline V gene data show CDR1 as SGHRS and CDR2 as YFSETQ.

This chain links TRBV18 with TRBJ2-1; D remains unclear. The CDR3 contains 15 residues. Germline assignment: CDR1 KGHSH and CDR2 LQKENI. Trimming removed 2 bases at V and 1 base at J, with 9 bases between. CDR3 coding DNA: TGTGCCAGCTCACCAGGCCCGGGTTCCTACAATGAGCAGTTCTTC. This encodes CASSPGPGSYNEQFF.

This CDR3 is CSVESVGNTIYF. The CDR3 region has the DNA TGCAGCGTTGAGTCAGTTGGAAACACCATATATTTT. The chain uses TRBV29-1 and TRBJ1-3; D not resolved. The CDR3 runs to 12 residues. Germline loops: CDR1 SQVTM, CDR2 ANQGSEA. V was clipped by 3 bases and J by 3 bases, with 6 bases between them.

This sequence joins TRBV4-1 and TRBJ1-2, with a possible D match to TRBD1 (5 bases). Germline V gives CDR1 MGHRA, CDR2 YSYEKL. V was trimmed by 0 bases and J by 5 bases, leaving 13 bases between them. The CDR3 consists of 15 residues. The chain's CDR3 is CASSQDTGGSYGYTF. In DNA form, the CDR3 reads TGCGCCAGCAGCCAAGATACCGGGGGATCGTATGGCTACACCTTC.

This clone appeared a few times. The rearrangement joins TRBV29-1 to TRBJ1-2, with no clear D. The CDR3 contains 12 residues. With 3 bases removed from V and 3 bases from J, the gap between germline ends came to 8 bases. CDR1 is SQVTM, CDR2 ANQGSEA, per germline. The CDR3 nucleotides are TGCAGCGTTGACCCAGGTGACTATGGCTACACCTTC. Protein product: CSVDPGDYGYTF.

This chain links TRBV27 with TRBJ2-7; TRBD1 matches at 8 bases. There are 14 residues in the CDR3. CDR1 MNHEY and CDR2 SMNVEV come from the germline V gene (reference sequence). The trim removed 3 bases at V and 4 bases at J, leaving 5 bases unmatched. CDR3 coding DNA: TGTGCCAGCAGTTTTCGACAGGGGACTTACGAGCAGTACTTC. This codes for CASSFRQGTYEQYF.

The chain combines TRBV3-1 (or the pseudogene TRBV3-2) with TRBJ2-1; 7 bases are shared with TRBD1. From germline, CDR1 is LGHDT and CDR2 YNNKEL (reference sequence). The trim removed 2 bases at V and 1 base at J, leaving 8 bases unmatched. This CDR3 comprises 17 residues. The CDR3 DNA sequence: TGTGCCAGCAGCCAATCGGGACAGAGATTATCCTACAATGAGCAGTTCTTC. It codes for CASSQSGQRLSYNEQFF.

The chain couples TRBV30 to TRBJ2-7; no definite D call. The CDR3 totals 13 residues. Germline V gene sequence: CDR1 GTSNPN, CDR2 SVGIG (reference sequence). V was cut by 4 bases and J by 2 bases, with 12 bases left in between. The DNA of the CDR3 is TGTGCCTGGATATCGGGTATCACCTACGAGCAGTACTTC. It yields the protein CAWISGITYEQYF.

The rearrangement uses TRBV5-1 and TRBJ2-1; 8 bases fit TRBD2. The CDR3 length is 15 residues. V gave up 0 bases and J gave up 4 bases; unmatched junction bases: 3. Germline V gene sequence: CDR1 SGHRS, CDR2 YFSETQ. Written as DNA, the CDR3 is TGCGCCAGCAGCTTGGAAGCGGGAGATTACAATGAGCAGTTCTTC. It yields the protein CASSLEAGDYNEQFF.

This sequence joins TRBV19 and TRBJ1-1, with D perhaps TRBD1 (5 bases). CDR1 is LNHDA, CDR2 SQIVND, per germline (reference sequence). V was clipped by 5 bases and J by 2 bases, with 9 bases between them. CDR3 length: 13 amino acids. CDR3 residues: CASSSQGNTEAFF. The CDR3 DNA reads as TGTGCCAGTAGTTCTCAGGGTAACACTGAAGCTTTCTTT.

The chain carries TRBV7-7 and TRBJ1-1; possibly TRBD1 for D (5 bases). The CDR3 runs 13 residues. Germline V gene lookup returns CDR1 SSHAT and CDR2 FNYEAQ (reference sequence). V was cut by 3 bases and J by 5 bases, with 10 bases left in between. CDR3 amino acids: CASSLSRDTEAFF. The CDR3, as DNA: TGTGCCAGCAGCTTGAGCAGGGATACTGAAGCTTTCTTT.